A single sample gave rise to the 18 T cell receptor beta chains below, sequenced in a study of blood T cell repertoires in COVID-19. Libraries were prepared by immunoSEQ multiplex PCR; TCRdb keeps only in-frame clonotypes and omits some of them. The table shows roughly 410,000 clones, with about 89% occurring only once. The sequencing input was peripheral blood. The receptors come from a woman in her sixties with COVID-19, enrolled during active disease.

The chain's CDR3 is CASSDRQAGNTIYF. The CDR3 DNA sequence: TGTGCCAGCAGCGACCGACAGGCTGGAAACACCATATATTTT. This chain connects TRBV28 to TRBJ1-3; maybe TRBD1 (6 bases). The CDR3 has 14 residues. Germline V gene lookup returns CDR1 MDHEN and CDR2 SYDVKM. Trimming removed 6 bases at V and 2 bases at J, with 11 bases between.

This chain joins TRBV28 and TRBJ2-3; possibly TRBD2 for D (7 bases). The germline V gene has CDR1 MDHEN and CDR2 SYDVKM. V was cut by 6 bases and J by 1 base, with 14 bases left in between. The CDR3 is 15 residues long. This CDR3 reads CASRAGGGGTDTQYF. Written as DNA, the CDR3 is TGTGCCAGCAGGGCAGGCGGGGGCGGCACAGATACGCAGTATTTT.

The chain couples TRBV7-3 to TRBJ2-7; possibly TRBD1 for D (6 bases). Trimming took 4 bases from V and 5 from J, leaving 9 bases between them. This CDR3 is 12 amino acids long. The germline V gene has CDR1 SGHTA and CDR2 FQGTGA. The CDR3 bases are TGTGCCAGCAGCTCACAGGGAAACGAGCAGTACTTC. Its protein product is CASSSQGNEQYF.

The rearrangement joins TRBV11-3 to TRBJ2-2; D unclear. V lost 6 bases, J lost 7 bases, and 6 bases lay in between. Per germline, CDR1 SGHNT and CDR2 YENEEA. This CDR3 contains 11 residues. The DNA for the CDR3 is TGTGCCAGCAGTCATAGCGGGGAGCTGTTTTTT. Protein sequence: CASSHSGELFF.

CDR3 amino acids: CASSIGQGYEQFF. The DNA for the CDR3 is TGTGCCAGCAGTATCGGACAGGGCTATGAGCAGTTCTTC. V is TRBV5-8 and J is TRBJ2-1; 8 bases map to TRBD1. J lost 8 bases, V lost 5 bases, and 6 bases had no gene match. Germline lookup yields CDR1 SGHTS and CDR2 YDEGEE. This CDR3 contains 13 residues.

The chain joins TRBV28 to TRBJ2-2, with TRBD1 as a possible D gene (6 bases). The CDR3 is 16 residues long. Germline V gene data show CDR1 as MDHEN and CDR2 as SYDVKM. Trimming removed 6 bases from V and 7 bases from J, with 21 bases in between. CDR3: CASREEGVPAFGELFF. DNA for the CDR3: TGTGCCAGCAGGGAAGAGGGGGTCCCCGCCTTCGGGGAGCTGTTTTTT. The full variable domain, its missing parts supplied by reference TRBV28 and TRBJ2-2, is DVKVTQSSRYLVKRTGEKVFLECVQDMDHENMFWYRQDPGLGLRLIYFSYDVKMKEKGDIPEGYSVSREKKERFSLILESASTNQTSMYLCASREEGVPAFGELFFGEGSRLTVL.

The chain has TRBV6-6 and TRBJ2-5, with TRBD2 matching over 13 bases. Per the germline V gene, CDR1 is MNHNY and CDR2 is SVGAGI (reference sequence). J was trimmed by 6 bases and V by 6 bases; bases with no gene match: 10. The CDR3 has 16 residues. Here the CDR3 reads CASRSTSGGAGKTQYF. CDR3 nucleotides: TGTGCCAGCAGGTCTACTAGCGGGGGGGCCGGAAAGACCCAGTACTTC.

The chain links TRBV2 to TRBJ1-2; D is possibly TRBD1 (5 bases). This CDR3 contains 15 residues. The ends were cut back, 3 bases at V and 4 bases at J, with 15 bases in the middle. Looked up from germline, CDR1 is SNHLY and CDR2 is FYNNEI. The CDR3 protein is CASSDVGMGGYGYTF. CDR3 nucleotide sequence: TGTGCCAGCAGTGATGTAGGAATGGGGGGCTATGGCTACACCTTC.

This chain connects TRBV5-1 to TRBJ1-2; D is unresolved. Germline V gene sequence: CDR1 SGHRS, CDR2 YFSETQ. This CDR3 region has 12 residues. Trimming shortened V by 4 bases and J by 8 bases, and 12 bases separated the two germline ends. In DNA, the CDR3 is TGCGCCAGCAGCCCCGGCCTCGGGGGCTACACCTTC. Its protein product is CASSPGLGGYTF.

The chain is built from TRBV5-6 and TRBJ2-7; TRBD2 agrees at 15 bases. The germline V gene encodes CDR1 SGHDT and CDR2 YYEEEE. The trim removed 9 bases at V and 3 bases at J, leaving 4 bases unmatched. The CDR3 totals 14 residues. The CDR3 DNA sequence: TGTGCCACCGGACTAGCGGGGGGGGTCTACGAGCAGTACTTC. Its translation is CATGLAGGVYEQYF.

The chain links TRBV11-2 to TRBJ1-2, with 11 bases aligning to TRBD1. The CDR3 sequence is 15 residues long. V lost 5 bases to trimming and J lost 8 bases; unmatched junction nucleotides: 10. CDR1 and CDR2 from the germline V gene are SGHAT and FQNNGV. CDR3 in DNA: TGTGCCAGCAGCAGCCGGACAGGGGGCTACGGCGGCTACACCTTC. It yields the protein CASSSRTGGYGGYTF.

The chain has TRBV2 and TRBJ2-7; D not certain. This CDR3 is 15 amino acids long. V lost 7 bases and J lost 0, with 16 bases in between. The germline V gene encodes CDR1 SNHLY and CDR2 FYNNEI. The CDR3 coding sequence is TGTGCCAGCACCCTAGAGGCCAGTAGCTCCTACGAGCAGTACTTC. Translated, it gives CASTLEASSSYEQYF.

The CDR3 sequence is CASSLGGAGELFF. In nucleotides, the CDR3 is TGTGCCAGCAGCTTAGGGGGAGCCGGGGAGCTGTTTTTT. The chain employs TRBV11-3 and TRBJ2-2; perhaps TRBD2 as D (5 bases). With 1 base removed from V and 6 bases from J, the gap between germline ends came to 6 bases. The CDR3 runs 13 residues. Germline values: CDR1 SGHNT, CDR2 YENEEA.

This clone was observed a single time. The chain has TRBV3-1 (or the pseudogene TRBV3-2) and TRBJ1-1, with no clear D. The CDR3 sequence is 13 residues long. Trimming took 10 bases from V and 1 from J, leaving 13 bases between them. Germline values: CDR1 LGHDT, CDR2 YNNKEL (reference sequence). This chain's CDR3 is CATQRPGNTEAFF. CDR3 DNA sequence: TGTGCCACCCAACGCCCGGGGAACACTGAAGCTTTCTTT.

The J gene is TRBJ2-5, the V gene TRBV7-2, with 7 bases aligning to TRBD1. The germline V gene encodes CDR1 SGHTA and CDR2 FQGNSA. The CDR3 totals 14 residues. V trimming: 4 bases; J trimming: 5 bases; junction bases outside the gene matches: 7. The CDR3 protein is CASSYTGAGETQYF. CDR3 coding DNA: TGTGCCAGCAGCTACACAGGGGCAGGGGAGACCCAGTACTTC.

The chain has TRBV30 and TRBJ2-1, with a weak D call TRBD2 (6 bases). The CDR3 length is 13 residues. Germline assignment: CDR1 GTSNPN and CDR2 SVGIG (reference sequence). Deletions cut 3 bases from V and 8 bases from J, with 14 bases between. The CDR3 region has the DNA TGTGCCTGGAGCGTCAGGCGGGGAGATGAGCAGTTCTTC. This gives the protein CAWSVRRGDEQFF.

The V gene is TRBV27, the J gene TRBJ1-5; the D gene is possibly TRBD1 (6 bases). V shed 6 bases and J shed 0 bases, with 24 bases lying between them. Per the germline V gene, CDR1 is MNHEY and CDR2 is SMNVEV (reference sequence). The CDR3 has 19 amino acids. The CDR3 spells CASSQRTPGQTGSNQPQHF. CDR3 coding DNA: TGTGCCAGCAGCCAACGGACACCCGGACAGACCGGTAGCAATCAGCCCCAGCATTTT.

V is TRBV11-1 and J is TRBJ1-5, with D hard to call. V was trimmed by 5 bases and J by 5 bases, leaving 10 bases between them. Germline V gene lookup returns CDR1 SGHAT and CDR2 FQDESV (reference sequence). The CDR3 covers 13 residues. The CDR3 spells CASSPDGDQPQHF. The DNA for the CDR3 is TGTGCCAGCAGCCCGGACGGGGATCAGCCCCAGCATTTT.